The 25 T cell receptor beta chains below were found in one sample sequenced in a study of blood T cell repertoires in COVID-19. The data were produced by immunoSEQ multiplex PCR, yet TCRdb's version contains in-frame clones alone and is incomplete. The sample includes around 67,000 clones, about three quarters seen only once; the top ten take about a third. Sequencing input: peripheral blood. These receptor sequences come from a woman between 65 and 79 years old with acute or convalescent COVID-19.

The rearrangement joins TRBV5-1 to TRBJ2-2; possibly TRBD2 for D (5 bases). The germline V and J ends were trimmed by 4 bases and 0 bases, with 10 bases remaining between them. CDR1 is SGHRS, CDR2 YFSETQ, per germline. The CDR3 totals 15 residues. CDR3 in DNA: TGCGCCAGCAGCCCTGGAGGCCCGAACACCGGGGAGCTGTTTTTT. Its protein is CASSPGGPNTGELFF.

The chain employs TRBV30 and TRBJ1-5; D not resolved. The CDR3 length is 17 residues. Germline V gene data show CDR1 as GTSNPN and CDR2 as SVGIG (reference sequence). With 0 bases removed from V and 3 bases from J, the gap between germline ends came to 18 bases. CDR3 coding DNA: TGTGCCTGGAGTGTACGGGGAGCCGTCTCCGACAATCAGCCCCAGCATTTT. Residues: CAWSVRGAVSDNQPQHF.

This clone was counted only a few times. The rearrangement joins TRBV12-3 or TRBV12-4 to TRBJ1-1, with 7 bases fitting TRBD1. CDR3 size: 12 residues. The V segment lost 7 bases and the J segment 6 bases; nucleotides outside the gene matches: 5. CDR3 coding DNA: TGTGCCAGCAAACCACAGGGGCCTGAAGCTTTCTTT. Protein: CASKPQGPEAFF.

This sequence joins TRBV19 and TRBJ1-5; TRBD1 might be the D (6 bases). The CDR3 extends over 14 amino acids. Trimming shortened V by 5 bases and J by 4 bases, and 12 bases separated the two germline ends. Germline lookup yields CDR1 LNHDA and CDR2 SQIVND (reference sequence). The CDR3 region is CASSLGTPNQPQHF. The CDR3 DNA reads TGTGCCAGTAGTCTAGGGACACCGAATCAGCCCCAGCATTTT.

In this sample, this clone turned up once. The CDR3 loop reads CASSLAGGFEQYF. As DNA, the CDR3 is TGCGCCAGCAGCTTGGCGGGGGGGTTCGAGCAGTACTTC. The chain carries TRBV5-1 and TRBJ2-7, with TRBD2 matching over 8 bases. The CDR3 loop spans 13 amino acids. Trimming removed 0 bases from V and 6 bases from J; junction bases left unmatched: 2. Germline values: CDR1 SGHRS, CDR2 YFSETQ.

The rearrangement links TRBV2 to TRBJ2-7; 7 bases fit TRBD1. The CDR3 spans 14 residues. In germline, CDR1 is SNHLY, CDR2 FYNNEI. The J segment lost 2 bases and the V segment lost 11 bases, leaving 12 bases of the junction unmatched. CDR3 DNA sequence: TGTGCCTCCGAAACCGGGACAGATCCCTACGAGCAGTACTTC. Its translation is CASETGTDPYEQYF. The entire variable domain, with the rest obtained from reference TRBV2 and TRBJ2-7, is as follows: EPEVTQTPSHQVTQMGQEVILRCVPISNHLYFYWYRQILGQKVEFLVSFYNNEISEKSEIFDDQFSVERPDGSNFTLKIRSTKLEDSAMYFCASETGTDPYEQYFGPGTRLTVT.

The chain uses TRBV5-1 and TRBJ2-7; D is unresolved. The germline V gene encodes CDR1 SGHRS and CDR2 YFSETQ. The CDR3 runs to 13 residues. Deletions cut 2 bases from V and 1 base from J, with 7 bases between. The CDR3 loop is CASSFDISYEQYF. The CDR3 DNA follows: TGCGCCAGCAGCTTCGACATTTCCTACGAGCAGTACTTC.

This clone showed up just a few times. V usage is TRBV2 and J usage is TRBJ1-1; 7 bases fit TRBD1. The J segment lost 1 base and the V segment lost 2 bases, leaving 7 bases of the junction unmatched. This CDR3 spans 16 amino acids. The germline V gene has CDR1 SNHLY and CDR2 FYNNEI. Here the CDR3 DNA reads TGTGCCAGCAGTGAAACCCAGACAGGGAAGAACACTGAAGCTTTCTTT. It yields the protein CASSETQTGKNTEAFF.

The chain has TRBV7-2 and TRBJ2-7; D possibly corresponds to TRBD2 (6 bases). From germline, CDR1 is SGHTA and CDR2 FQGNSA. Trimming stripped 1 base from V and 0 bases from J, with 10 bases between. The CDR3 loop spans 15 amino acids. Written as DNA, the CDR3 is TGTGCCAGCAGCTTAGTCCGCGGGAACTCCTACGAGCAGTACTTC. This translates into CASSLVRGNSYEQYF.

The CDR3 bases are TGTGCCAGCAGCTTGGGACGGGTGAACACTGAAGCTTTCTTT. Translation: CASSLGRVNTEAFF. The J gene is TRBJ1-1, the V gene TRBV5-6; D is uncertain. Germline CDR1 and CDR2: SGHDT and YYEEEE. Trimming cost V 0 bases and J 0 bases, with 6 bases left between them. The length of the CDR3 is 14 residues.

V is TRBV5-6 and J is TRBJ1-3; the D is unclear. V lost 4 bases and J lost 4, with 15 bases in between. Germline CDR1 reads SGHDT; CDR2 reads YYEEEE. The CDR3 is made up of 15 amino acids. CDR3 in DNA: TGTGCCAGCAGCCCGGGATCTTTAGGGGGAAACACCATATATTTT. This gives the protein CASSPGSLGGNTIYF.

CDR3 coding DNA: TGTGCCAGCAGCTTAACTCCAACTAGCGGATACAATGAGCAGTTCTTC. Protein sequence: CASSLTPTSGYNEQFF. The chain is built from TRBV7-2 and TRBJ2-1; 8 bases fit TRBD2. After removal of 2 bases from V and 4 bases from J, the junction contained 7 bases not matched to a gene. This CDR3 contains 16 residues. The germline gives CDR1 SGHTA, CDR2 FQGNSA.

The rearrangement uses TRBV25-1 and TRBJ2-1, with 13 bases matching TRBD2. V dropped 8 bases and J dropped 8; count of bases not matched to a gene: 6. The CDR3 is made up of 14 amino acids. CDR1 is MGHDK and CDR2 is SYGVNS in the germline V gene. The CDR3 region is CASRLAGGLHEQFF. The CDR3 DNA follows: TGTGCCAGCCGACTAGCGGGGGGCCTCCATGAGCAGTTCTTC.

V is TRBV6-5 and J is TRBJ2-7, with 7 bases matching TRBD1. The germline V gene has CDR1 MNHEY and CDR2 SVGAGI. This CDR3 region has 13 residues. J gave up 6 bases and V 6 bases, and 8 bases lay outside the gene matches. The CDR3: CASRNRGSGEQYF. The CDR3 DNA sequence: TGTGCCAGCAGAAACAGGGGAAGTGGCGAGCAGTACTTC.

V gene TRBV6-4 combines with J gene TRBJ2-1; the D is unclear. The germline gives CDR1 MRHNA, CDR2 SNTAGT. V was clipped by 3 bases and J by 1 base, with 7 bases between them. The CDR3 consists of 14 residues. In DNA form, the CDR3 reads TGTGCCAGCAGTGAATCGGGTTCCTACAATGAGCAGTTCTTC. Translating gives CASSESGSYNEQFF.

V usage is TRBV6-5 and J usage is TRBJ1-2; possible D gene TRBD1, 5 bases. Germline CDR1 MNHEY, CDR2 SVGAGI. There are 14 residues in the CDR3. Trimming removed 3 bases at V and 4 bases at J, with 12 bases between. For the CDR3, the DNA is TGTGCCAGCAGTTATAAGCAGGGTTCCTATGGCTACACCTTC. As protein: CASSYKQGSYGYTF.

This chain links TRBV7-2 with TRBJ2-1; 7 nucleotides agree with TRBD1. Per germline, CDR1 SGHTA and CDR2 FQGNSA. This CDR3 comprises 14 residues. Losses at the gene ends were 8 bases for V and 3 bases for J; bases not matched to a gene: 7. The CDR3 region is CASRRDSNYNEQFF. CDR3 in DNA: TGTGCCAGCCGCCGGGACAGCAACTACAATGAGCAGTTCTTC.

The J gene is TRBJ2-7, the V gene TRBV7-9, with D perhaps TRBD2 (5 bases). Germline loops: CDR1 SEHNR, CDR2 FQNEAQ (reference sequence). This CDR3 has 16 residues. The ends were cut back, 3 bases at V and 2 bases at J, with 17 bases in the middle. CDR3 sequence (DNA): TGTGCCAGCAGCTTCGGGGTGGAAGGTATACCCTACGAGCAGTACTTC. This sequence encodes CASSFGVEGIPYEQYF.

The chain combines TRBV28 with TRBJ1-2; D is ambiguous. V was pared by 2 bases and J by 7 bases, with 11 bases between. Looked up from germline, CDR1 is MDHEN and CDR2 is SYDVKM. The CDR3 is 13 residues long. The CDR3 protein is CASSLVEVGGYTF. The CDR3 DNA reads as TGTGCCAGCAGTTTAGTGGAGGTTGGTGGCTACACCTTC.

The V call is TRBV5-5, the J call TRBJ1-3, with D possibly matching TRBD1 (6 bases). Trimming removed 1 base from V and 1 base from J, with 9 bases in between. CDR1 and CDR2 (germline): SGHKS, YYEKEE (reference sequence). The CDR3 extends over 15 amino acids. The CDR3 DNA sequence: TGTGCCAGCAGCTTGCGGGGGGCGTCTGGAAACACCATATATTTT. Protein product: CASSLRGASGNTIYF.

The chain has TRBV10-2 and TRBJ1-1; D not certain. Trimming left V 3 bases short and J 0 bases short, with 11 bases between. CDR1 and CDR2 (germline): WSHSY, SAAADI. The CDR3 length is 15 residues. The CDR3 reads CASSEPTDLNTEAFF. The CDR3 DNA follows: TGCGCCAGCAGTGAACCGACTGACTTGAACACTGAAGCTTTCTTT.

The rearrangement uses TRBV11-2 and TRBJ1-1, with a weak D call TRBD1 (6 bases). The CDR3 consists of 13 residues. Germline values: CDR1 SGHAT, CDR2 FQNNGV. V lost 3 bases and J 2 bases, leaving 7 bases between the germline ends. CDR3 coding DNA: TGTGCCAGCAGCTTGGACAGTAACACTGAAGCTTTCTTT. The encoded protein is CASSLDSNTEAFF.

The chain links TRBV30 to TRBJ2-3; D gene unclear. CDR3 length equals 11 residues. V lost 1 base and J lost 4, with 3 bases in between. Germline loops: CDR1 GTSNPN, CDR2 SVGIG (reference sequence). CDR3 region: CAWSGPDTQYF. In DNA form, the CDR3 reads TGTGCCTGGAGTGGGCCAGATACGCAGTATTTT. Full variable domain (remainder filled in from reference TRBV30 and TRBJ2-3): SQTIHQWPATLVQPVGSPLSLECTVEGTSNPNLYWYRQAAGRGLQLLFYSVGIGQISSEVPQNLSASRPQDRQFILSSKKLLLSDSGFYLCAWSGPDTQYFGPGTRLTVL.

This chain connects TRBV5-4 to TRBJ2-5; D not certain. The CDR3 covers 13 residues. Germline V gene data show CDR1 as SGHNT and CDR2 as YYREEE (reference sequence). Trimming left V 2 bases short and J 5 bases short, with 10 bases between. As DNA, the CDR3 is TGTGCCAGCAGCTTACAAATCTCGGAGACCCAGTACTTC. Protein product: CASSLQISETQYF.

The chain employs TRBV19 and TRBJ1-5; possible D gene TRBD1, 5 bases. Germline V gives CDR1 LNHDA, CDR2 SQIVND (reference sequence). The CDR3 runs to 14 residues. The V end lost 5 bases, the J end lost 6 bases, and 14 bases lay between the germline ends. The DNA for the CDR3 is TGTGCCAGTAGTCGGGACTTGTGGGTTCAGCCCCAGCATTTT. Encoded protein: CASSRDLWVQPQHF.